The 31 T cell receptor beta chains in this list originate from one sample, sequenced in a study of blood T cell repertoires in COVID-19 (dated by TCRdb to about 2020). Libraries were made using the immunoSEQ multiplex PCR assay. Held by TCRdb, this immuneACCESS table contains in-frame sequences only and omits some clones. Under half of the omission traces to an unresolved V gene where checked; the cause of the rest is unknown. This sample comprises fewer than 250,000 clones, around 86% of them detected only once. 2% to 2.5% of the sample rests with the top ten. Sequencing was performed on PBMCs or T cells enriched from blood (not recorded which). All receptors come from a woman aged 50 to 65 who had recovered from COVID-19.

The chain combines TRBV7-2 with TRBJ2-1; 9 bases fit TRBD2. CDR1 is SGHTA, CDR2 FQGNSA, per germline. The junction had 14 bases not matched to a gene; V was cut back by 4 bases and J by 7 bases. This CDR3 has 17 residues. The CDR3 region has the DNA TGTGCCAGCAGCTCCGTATCCGCGGGAGGGGCAAGTAATGAGCAGTTCTTC. Its translation is CASSSVSAGGASNEQFF.

In this sample, this clone turned up once. The chain combines TRBV5-8 with TRBJ2-5; TRBD2 matches at 7 bases. J gave up 5 bases and V 5 bases, and 12 bases lay outside the gene matches. The CDR3 length is 15 residues. Germline V lookup: CDR1 SGHTS, CDR2 YDEGEE. The chain's CDR3 is CASRKTGGRVETQYF. CDR3 nucleotides: TGTGCCAGCAGAAAAACCGGGGGGAGAGTGGAGACCCAGTACTTC.

CDR3 nucleotide sequence: TGTGCCAGCAGGTCCGGGACAGGGATCTCAGATACGCAGTATTTT. Protein sequence: CASRSGTGISDTQYF. The chain combines TRBV6-5 with TRBJ2-3; 9 bases match TRBD1. This CDR3 comprises 15 residues. With 6 bases clipped from V and 4 bases from J, the junction kept 8 bases outside the gene matches. Germline loops: CDR1 MNHEY, CDR2 SVGAGI.

Points on this clone: Relative to the germline gene, one junction end is altered; a read error may explain this. The genes are TRBV5-1 and TRBJ2-2, with D possibly being TRBD1 (6 bases). The CDR3 consists of 15 residues. From germline, CDR1 is SGHRS and CDR2 YFSETQ. The CDR3, as DNA: TGCGCCAGCAGCCAACCCGACAGGAACCCCGGGGAGCTGTTTTTT. Its translation is CASSQPDRNPGELFF. Full variable domain (remainder filled in from reference TRBV5-1 and TRBJ2-2): KAGVTQTPRYLIKTRGQQVTLSCSPISGHRSVSWYQQTPGQGLQFLFEYFSETQRNKGNFPGRFSGRQFSNSRSEMNVSTLELGDSALYLCASSQPDRNPGELFFGEGSRLTVL.

The V and J genes are TRBV7-3 and TRBJ1-2, with 10 bases identical to TRBD1. V was pared by 5 bases and J by 2 bases, with 5 bases of the junction left unmatched. Per the germline V gene, CDR1 is SGHTA and CDR2 is FQGTGA. The CDR3 length is 15 residues. The CDR3 region has the DNA TGTGCCAGCAGCGCCCAGGGACAGGGGAACTATGGCTACACCTTC. Translating it yields CASSAQGQGNYGYTF.

V is TRBV6-5 and J is TRBJ1-1; 9 bases line up with TRBD1. The CDR3 loop spans 15 amino acids. Unmatched junction bases numbered 8, after V lost 4 bases and J lost 5 bases. The germline gives CDR1 MNHEY, CDR2 SVGAGI. CDR3 bases: TGTGCCAGCAGTTTAACAGGGGGCTCGAGGACTGAAGCTTTCTTT. This encodes CASSLTGGSRTEAFF.

The chain employs TRBV14 and TRBJ2-3, with D maybe TRBD2 (5 bases). The ends were cut back, 5 bases at V and 7 bases at J, with 16 bases in the middle. The CDR3 totals 14 residues. Germline V CDR1 and CDR2: SGHDN, FVKESK. The chain's CDR3 is CASSKKMAGNTQYF. The CDR3 nucleotides read TGTGCCAGCAGCAAAAAGATGGCCGGGAATACGCAGTATTTT.

The chain carries TRBV28 and TRBJ2-7; TRBD2 matches at 12 bases. This CDR3 contains 16 residues. V dropped 6 bases and J dropped 3; count of bases not matched to a gene: 9. Germline assignment: CDR1 MDHEN and CDR2 SYDVKM. CDR3 coding DNA: TGTGCCAGCAGCCACAAACTAGCGGGAGGACACTACGAGCAGTACTTC. This codes for CASSHKLAGGHYEQYF.

This clone was detected only a few times. The chain recombines TRBV5-1 with TRBJ2-5; D is unresolved. CDR3 length equals 15 residues. CDR1 SGHRS and CDR2 YFSETQ come from the germline V gene. V was shortened by 1 base and J by 1 base, with 11 bases between the two germline ends. The CDR3 DNA reads TGCGCCAGCAGCTTGTCGTACTCCCCCCAAGAGACCCAGTACTTC. It yields the protein CASSLSYSPQETQYF.

This clone was seen a single time. The CDR3 DNA follows: TGTGCCATCAGTGAGGGACTAGCGGGAGGTGAGACCCAGTACTTC. Residues: CAISEGLAGGETQYF. This chain joins TRBV10-3 and TRBJ2-5, with 14 bases aligning to TRBD2. CDR3 length equals 15 residues. The germline V gene encodes CDR1 ENHRY and CDR2 SYGVKD. Germline trimming cut 2 bases from V and 5 bases from J; bases unmatched to any gene: 1.

This clone occurred a few times. The rearrangement links TRBV28 to TRBJ1-1, with D possibly TRBD1 on 5 matching bases. V lost 8 bases to trimming and J lost 1 base, with 14 bases between them. CDR1 and CDR2 from the germline V gene are MDHEN and SYDVKM. The CDR3 loop spans 14 amino acids. The CDR3 DNA follows: TGTGCCAGCCTCATCGGGGGGGGGAACACTGAAGCTTTCTTT. The encoded protein is CASLIGGGNTEAFF.

This chain connects TRBV2 to TRBJ2-5; TRBD2 aligns across 8 bases. The V segment lost 6 bases and the J segment 5 bases; nucleotides outside the gene matches: 5. Germline CDR1 is SNHLY and CDR2 is FYNNEI. The CDR3 consists of 13 residues. The CDR3: CASRQKRGETQYF. The CDR3, as DNA: TGTGCCAGCAGGCAGAAGCGGGGGGAGACCCAGTACTTC.

The chain employs TRBV4-1 and TRBJ2-4; D may be TRBD1 (6 bases). Germline V gene lookup returns CDR1 MGHRA and CDR2 YSYEKL. The V end was cut by 4 bases, the J end by 0 bases, with 19 bases between. The CDR3 length is 18 residues. The CDR3 loop reads CASSPGASPTLAKNIQYF. CDR3 coding DNA: TGCGCCAGCAGCCCAGGGGCTAGCCCCACCCTAGCCAAAAACATTCAGTACTTC.

The chain is built from TRBV5-1 and TRBJ1-1; 8 bases line up with TRBD1. The CDR3 loop spans 16 amino acids. CDR1 is SGHRS, CDR2 YFSETQ, per germline. V lost 4 bases to trimming and J lost 1 base; unmatched junction nucleotides: 9. The CDR3 DNA is TGCGCCAGCAGCCTTAGAGTCGGGACAGGGAACACTGAAGCTTTCTTT. Translating it yields CASSLRVGTGNTEAFF. Full variable domain (rest looked up from reference TRBV5-1 and TRBJ1-1): KAGVTQTPRYLIKTRGQQVTLSCSPISGHRSVSWYQQTPGQGLQFLFEYFSETQRNKGNFPGRFSGRQFSNSRSEMNVSTLELGDSALYLCASSLRVGTGNTEAFFGQGTRLTVV.

The chain recombines TRBV11-2 with TRBJ2-1, with D uncertain. V dropped 1 base and J dropped 7 bases, with 5 bases sitting between them. This CDR3 contains 12 residues. Germline-derived CDR1 and CDR2 are SGHAT and FQNNGV. This CDR3 reads CASSLVGNEQFF. The CDR3, as DNA: TGTGCCAGCAGCTTAGTCGGGAATGAGCAGTTCTTC.

The chain has TRBV30 and TRBJ1-2; D possibly corresponds to TRBD1 (5 bases). Per the germline V gene, CDR1 is GTSNPN and CDR2 is SVGIG (reference sequence). This CDR3 has 13 amino acids. V was clipped by 4 bases and J by 4 bases, with 13 bases between them. The CDR3 here is CAWTGQWGYGYTF. The CDR3 region has the DNA TGTGCCTGGACAGGGCAGTGGGGCTATGGCTACACCTTC.

In the case of this clone: A read error may produce the germline difference seen at one junction end. J is TRBJ1-2 and V is TRBV5-5; D not resolved. The CDR3 is 15 amino acids. Germline values: CDR1 SGHKS, CDR2 YYEKEE (reference sequence). The CDR3 DNA sequence: TGTGCCAGCAACTTGGTAATCGGGATAAACTATGGCTACACCTTC. As protein: CASNLVIGINYGYTF. Looking up the rest from reference TRBV5-5 and TRBJ1-2 gives the full variable domain: DAGVTQSPTHLIKTRGQQVTLRCSPISGHKSVSWYQQVLGQGPQFIFQYYEKEERGRGNFPDRFSARQFPNYSSELNVNALLLGDSALYLCASNLVIGINYGYTFGSGTRLTVV.

The chain has TRBV6-6 and TRBJ2-2; 9 nucleotides line up with TRBD2. Trimming took 10 bases from V and 0 from J; bases not matched to a gene: 6. Germline V gives CDR1 MNHNY, CDR2 SVGAGI (reference sequence). This CDR3 has 15 residues. The CDR3 region is CATPLAGANTGELFF. CDR3 nucleotide sequence: TGTGCCACCCCTTTAGCGGGGGCGAACACCGGGGAGCTGTTTTTT.

This chain joins TRBV15 and TRBJ1-4; 7 nucleotides agree with TRBD1. With 7 bases clipped from V and 8 bases from J, the junction kept 7 bases outside the gene matches. Germline assignment: CDR1 LNHNV and CDR2 YYDKDF (reference sequence). This CDR3 comprises 13 residues. The CDR3 loop is CATKRDREEKLFF. CDR3 sequence (DNA): TGTGCCACCAAACGGGACAGAGAAGAAAAACTGTTTTTT.

The rearrangement links TRBV5-4 to TRBJ2-4, with 11 positions matching TRBD2. CDR3 length equals 18 residues. The junction had 15 bases not matched to a gene; V was cut back by 3 bases and J by 7 bases. The germline V gene has CDR1 SGHNT and CDR2 YYREEE (reference sequence). The CDR3 DNA sequence: TGTGCCAGCAGCTCCACTAGCGGGGGAAGGATAGCTCGCAACATTCAGTACTTC. Its translation: CASSSTSGGRIARNIQYF. Full variable domain (outside the CDR3, taken from reference TRBV5-4 and TRBJ2-4): ETGVTQSPTHLIKTRGQQVTLRCSSQSGHNTVSWYQQALGQGPQFIFQYYREEENGRGNFPPRFSGLQFPNYSSELNVNALELDDSALYLCASSSTSGGRIARNIQYFGAGTRLSVL.

This chain joins TRBV19 and TRBJ2-7, with a weak D call TRBD1 (5 bases). This CDR3 spans 14 amino acids. Trimming removed 1 base from V and 6 bases from J, with 13 bases in between. Germline assignment: CDR1 LNHDA and CDR2 SQIVND (reference sequence). CDR3 loop: CASSIGVRVGEQYF. In DNA, the CDR3 is TGTGCCAGTAGTATAGGGGTCAGGGTGGGCGAGCAGTACTTC.

The J gene is TRBJ1-1, the V gene TRBV12-3 or TRBV12-4, with D hard to call. Trimming left V 7 bases short and J 1 base short, with 10 bases between. CDR3 length: 13 amino acids. CDR3 nucleotides: TGTGCCAGCACCCTTTCAGGGAACACTGAAGCTTTCTTT. It is translated as CASTLSGNTEAFF.

The rearrangement uses TRBV24-1 and TRBJ2-7, with 10 bases identical to TRBD1. The CDR3 is 14 amino acids. Losses at the gene ends were 3 bases for V and 5 bases for J; bases not matched to a gene: 3. Germline CDR1 is KGHDR and CDR2 is SFDVKD. CDR3 amino acids: CATSDQGTGDEQYF. DNA for the CDR3: TGTGCCACCAGTGATCAAGGGACAGGGGACGAGCAGTACTTC.

This sequence joins TRBV25-1 and TRBJ1-2, with 7 bases that match TRBD1. Germline values: CDR1 MGHDK, CDR2 SYGVNS. The junction had 6 bases not matched to a gene; V was cut back by 4 bases and J by 1 base. CDR3 length: 15 amino acids. CDR3 sequence reads: CASSGPGGHNYGYTF. DNA for the CDR3: TGTGCCAGCAGTGGCCCAGGGGGACATAACTATGGCTACACCTTC.

This chain joins TRBV7-6 and TRBJ1-4, with TRBD1 as a possible D gene (5 bases). This CDR3 region has 13 residues. Germline V lookup: CDR1 SGHVS, CDR2 FNYEAQ. The V end was cut by 5 bases, the J end by 8 bases, with 12 bases between. The CDR3 coding sequence is TGTGCCAGCAGCCAGATGCGGGGGGAAAAACTGTTTTTT. Translation gives CASSQMRGEKLFF.

This clone appeared a few times. The chain combines TRBV11-2 with TRBJ2-6, with D maybe TRBD1 (6 bases). V was cut by 3 bases and J by 2 bases, with 14 bases left in between. The CDR3 is 17 amino acids. Germline V gene data show CDR1 as SGHAT and CDR2 as FQNNGV. The CDR3 sequence: CASSFQGSPTGANVLTF. DNA for the CDR3: TGTGCCAGCAGCTTTCAGGGGAGCCCAACTGGGGCCAACGTCCTGACTTTC.

The chain couples TRBV24-1 to TRBJ2-3, with D perhaps matching TRBD1 (6 bases). In germline, CDR1 is KGHDR, CDR2 SFDVKD. Trimming cost V 3 bases and J 10 bases, with 13 bases left between them. The CDR3 contains 13 residues. The CDR3 coding sequence is TGTGCCACCAGTGATGGACAGAGCGGTGCGCAGTATTTT. Its protein product is CATSDGQSGAQYF.

This clone occurred once. The rearrangement uses TRBV2 and TRBJ1-5; possible D gene TRBD1, 6 bases. The CDR3 loop spans 19 amino acids. Germline CDR1 reads SNHLY; CDR2 reads FYNNEI. Trimming removed 0 bases from V and 0 bases from J, with 18 bases in between. The CDR3 nucleotides read TGTGCCAGCAGTGAAGCTCCGAGGGGGTATCCGTATAGCAATCAGCCCCAGCATTTT. This encodes CASSEAPRGYPYSNQPQHF.

The rearrangement links TRBV5-4 to TRBJ1-2; D might be TRBD1 (5 bases). The V and J ends lost 5 bases and 5 bases respectively, with 13 bases between them. Germline CDR1 reads SGHNT; CDR2 reads YYREEE (reference sequence). The CDR3 consists of 13 residues. Here the CDR3 reads CASREETEYGYTF. Written as DNA, the CDR3 is TGTGCCAGCAGGGAAGAGACAGAGTATGGCTACACCTTC.

V and J are TRBV7-2 and TRBJ2-3; TRBD2 matches at 12 bases. The CDR3 totals 17 residues. With V trimmed by 5 bases and J by 0 bases, 6 bases remained unmatched. Germline CDR1 and CDR2: SGHTA and FQGNSA. The CDR3 is CASSPGGLAGSTDTQYF. As DNA, the CDR3 is TGTGCCAGCAGCCCCGGCGGACTAGCGGGGAGCACAGATACGCAGTATTTT.

This clone was observed a handful of times. The V call is TRBV14, the J call TRBJ1-1; D is perhaps TRBD1 (5 bases). Trimming took 2 bases from V and 11 from J, leaving 18 bases between them. CDR3 length: 14 amino acids. Germline assignment: CDR1 SGHDN and CDR2 FVKESK. The CDR3 region is CASSQQSIRGPAFF. DNA of the CDR3: TGTGCCAGCAGCCAACAGTCGATAAGGGGCCCCGCTTTCTTT.